This TCR beta chain comes out of a study of CD8+CD57+ T cells in acquired aplastic anemia listed by TCRdb under 2018. Study-wide context: A mean of approximately 2.9 ug of DNA, ranging from about 0.19 to 30 ug, was extracted from sorted CD4+ and CD8+ cells. CD8+CD57+ expansion was defined as a frequency above the mean frequency observed in healthy subjects.

A distance of 12 bases separates the germline ends of V and J, which lose 5 bases and 5 bases respectively. The germline V gene (reference sequence) yields SEHNR for CDR1 and FQNEAQ for CDR2. The cysteine opens and the phenylalanine closes a CDR3 of 13 amino acids. Only the CDR3 portion is preserved as DNA: 39 bases, with reading frame beginning at the first base. Genomic DNA was used as template for profiling of TCR beta VDJ combinations and CDR3 sequences. An Illumina HiSeq 2000 was used for TCR repertoire sequencing. Per the authors' processing: Repertoire assessment relied on Simpson's diversity index, CDR3 size and DJ length profiles, and TRBV/TRBJ rearrangement plots. Whichever DNA sequence was most abundant in the deep sequencing data was defined as the immunodominant clone. CDR3 amino acid sequences were screened for sharing across subjects and compared with published repertoires and the VDJdb database. In-frame beta chains were kept once TCRdb had trimmed the public reads at Q25 with fastp and called clones with MiXCR. Entries that share a CDR3 protein sequence are merged under the most common genes and DNA. The V and J calls reflect TCRdb's pipeline rather than the authors' work. The sample data list approximately 250,000 distinct CDR3 sequences, and roughly 82% of these were observed just once. Less than 50% of the sample belongs to the ten largest clones.

On the study overall, not on this receptor specifically: Patients and healthy controls showed no significant difference in CD8+ Simpson's diversity (P=0.060). Nearly 30 CD8+ CDR3 sequences were found in both patients and controls but appeared to be highly expressed in patients and within the immunodominant clones of the patients.

Comments on this clonotype: The antigen it binds to is not known. Base qualities were left out, and no much larger clone turns up one base away.

Expansion of CD8+CD57+ cells had been shown by flow cytometry in the patients chosen for sequencing. Every patient had severe acquired aplastic anemia, diagnosed using the International Study of Aplastic Anemia and Agranulocytosis and Camitta criteria. Patients had received no therapy at the time of blood sampling. The study deep-sequenced TCR repertoires of sorted CD4+ and CD8+ blood T cells from severe aplastic anemia patients and healthy subjects. In the USA, patient enrollment took place under clinicaltrials.gov protocols 00001620, 01623167, 00001397, 00071045, 00081523 and 00961064. Ficoll-Paque density gradient centrifugation was used to isolate peripheral blood mononuclear cells. Before DNA extraction, CD4+ and CD8+ T cells were sorted by FACS or by magnetic beads.

This receptor chain uses TRBV7-9 and TRBJ1-1; a tentative D match to TRBD1 spans 6 bases. The sample was sorted CD4+, CD8+, or CD8+CD57+ T cells (not recorded which) from PBMCs. The sequence came from a human donor with aplastic anemia. The CDR3 here reads CASSEQGRTEAFF. The bases read TGTGCCAGCAGCGAGCAGGGGAGGACTGAAGCTTTCTTT.